The 12 T cell receptor beta chains reported below all come from one sample, sequenced in a study of breast tumors, draining lymph nodes, adjacent tissues. Axillary draining lymph nodes of breast cancer patients supplied the node samples. In TCRdb, the multiplex PCR reads were re-called with MiXCR into one record per CDR3 protein. The sample carries 150,000 to 250,000 distinct CDR3 sequences, approximately 30% recorded once. The sequenced sample consisted of axillary lymph node tissue. These receptors came from a female donor with breast cancer. Some clones in this sample may be carry-over from other donors' samples.

This clonotype was counted only a few times. A read error is possible here, since a much larger clone lies one base away. The missing conserved phenylalanine or tryptophan at the end of this CDR3 makes a read error likely. The chain links TRBV7-3 to TRBJ2-1, with D tentatively TRBD2 (6 bases). The V gene lost 4 bases and the J gene lost 2 bases, with 9 bases spanning the gap. The V gene's germline CDR1 is SGHTA and CDR2 FQGTGA. This CDR3 contains 14 residues. The CDR3 reads CASSYGGAYNEQFL. CDR3 nucleotides: TGTGCCAGCAGCTACGGGGGAGCCTACAATGAGCAGTTCCTC.

In the case of this clonotype: Germline is not matched at one junction end, which may reflect a read error. V and J are TRBV24-1 and TRBJ1-1; 9 positions match TRBD1. From germline, CDR1 is KGHDR and CDR2 SFDVKD. The CDR3 spans 15 residues. The CDR3, as DNA: TGTGCCAGCAGTGATCCGGGACAGGGCACCACTGAAGCTTTCTTT. Amino acid sequence: CASSDPGQGTTEAFF.

This clonotype turned up a few times. A much larger clone lies one base from this, so it may be a read error. This chain uses TRBV20-1 with TRBJ1-2, with a tentative D call TRBD1 (5 bases). CDR1 DFQATT and CDR2 SNEGSKA come from the germline V gene (reference sequence). The CDR3 consists of 12 residues. The CDR3 spells CSARRQSTGSTF. CDR3 coding DNA: TGCAGTGCTAGGAGACAGTCGACCGGCTCCACCTTC.

The table lists this clonotype with many counts. The V call is TRBV5-8, the J call TRBJ2-5; 9 bases are a match to TRBD1. The V and J ends lost 1 base and 3 bases, in that order; junction bases with no gene match: 4. CDR1 and CDR2 from the germline V gene are SGHTS and YDEGEE. The CDR3 has 15 residues. CDR3 DNA sequence: TGTGCCAGCAGCTTGTACAGGGGGCGCGAAGAGACCCAGTACTTC. The encoded protein is CASSLYRGREETQYF. Looking up the rest from reference TRBV5-8 and TRBJ2-5 gives the full variable domain: EAGVTQSPTHLIKTRGQQATLRCSPISGHTSVYWYQQALGLGLQFLLWYDEGEERNRGNFPPRFSGRQFPNYSSELNVNALELEDSALYLCASSLYRGREETQYFGPGTRLLVL.

In this sample, this clonotype turned up many times. The gene calls are TRBV7-3 and TRBJ2-2, with D hard to call. The CDR3 is 13 residues long. Germline assignment: CDR1 SGHTA and CDR2 FQGTGA. Deletions cut 5 bases from V and 2 bases from J, with 6 bases between. The DNA of the CDR3 is TGTGCCAGCAGCCCAAGTAACACCGGGGAGCTGTTTTTT. It codes for CASSPSNTGELFF.

This sequence joins TRBV2 and TRBJ1-3; TRBD1 matches 9 bases. The CDR3 has 17 residues. Germline V CDR1 and CDR2: SNHLY, FYNNEI. V shed 3 bases, J shed 4 bases, and the junction held 10 bases outside the gene matches. CDR3 nucleotides: TGTGCCAGCAGTGAGGGGCGACAGGGGGTGTACGGAAACACCATATATTTT. As protein: CASSEGRQGVYGNTIYF.

This clonotype was seen ten or more times. The gene calls are TRBV3-1 and TRBJ1-6; D gene unclear. Trimming shortened V by 0 bases and J by 10 bases, and 7 bases separated the two germline ends. CDR1 LGHDT and CDR2 YNNKEL come from the germline V gene (reference sequence). This CDR3 is 13 amino acids long. The CDR3 loop is CASSQDFGSPLHF. CDR3 DNA sequence: TGTGCCAGCAGCCAAGATTTCGGGTCACCCCTCCACTTT.

This clonotype was observed many times. The rearrangement joins TRBV15 to TRBJ1-3, with 9 bases fitting TRBD1. The CDR3 has 16 amino acids. Germline assignment: CDR1 LNHNV and CDR2 YYDKDF (reference sequence). Trimming took 1 base from V and 3 from J; bases not matched to a gene: 4. The CDR3 loop is CATSRADRGGGNTIYF. The CDR3 DNA sequence: TGTGCCACCAGCAGAGCGGACAGGGGAGGTGGAAACACCATATATTTT.

This clonotype was seen repeatedly, ten times or more. The chain joins TRBV5-1 to TRBJ2-5; D might be TRBD2 (6 bases). Between the trimmed V and J ends, which lost 4 bases and 5 bases, there was a span of 9 bases. Per the germline V gene, CDR1 is SGHRS and CDR2 is YFSETQ. The CDR3 is 12 amino acids. The CDR3 DNA sequence: TGCGCCAGCAGCGGGGGGTGGGAGACCCAGTACTTC. It codes for CASSGGWETQYF. Looking up the rest from reference TRBV5-1 and TRBJ2-5 gives the full variable domain: KAGVTQTPRYLIKTRGQQVTLSCSPISGHRSVSWYQQTPGQGLQFLFEYFSETQRNKGNFPGRFSGRQFSNSRSEMNVSTLELGDSALYLCASSGGWETQYFGPGTRLLVL.

This clonotype was seen ten or more times. The chain links TRBV30 to TRBJ1-4; TRBD1 agrees at 8 bases. The germline CDR1 and CDR2 sequences are GTSNPN and SVGIG (reference sequence). The CDR3 is 13 residues long. J lost 11 bases, V lost 3 bases, and 8 bases had no gene match. The DNA for the CDR3 is TGTGCCTGGAGGACCCAGGGGGCCAGTAAACTGTTTTTT. This encodes CAWRTQGASKLFF.

In its sample, this clonotype was seen a few times. This chain connects TRBV7-2 to TRBJ1-1; 8 bases agree with TRBD1. Per the germline V gene, CDR1 is SGHTA and CDR2 is FQGNSA. V lost 5 bases, J lost 5 bases, and 7 bases stayed unmatched. The CDR3 consists of 14 residues. CDR3 residues: CASSEDRGSTEAFF. The CDR3 nucleotides are TGTGCCAGCAGCGAAGACAGGGGAAGTACTGAAGCTTTCTTT.

This clonotype was observed many times. CDR3 bases: TGTGCCAGCAGCCCCCGCCCAGATCGGCCCCAGCATTTT. Translated, it gives CASSPRPDRPQHF. This sequence joins TRBV3-1 and TRBJ1-5, with D unclear. The CDR3 is made up of 13 amino acids. V was clipped by 4 bases and J by 9 bases, with 13 bases between them. Germline V CDR1 and CDR2: LGHDT, YNNKEL (reference sequence). Filled out from reference TRBV3-1 and TRBJ1-5, the complete variable domain reads DTAVSQTPKYLVTQMGNDKSIKCEQNLGHDTMYWYKQDSKKFLKIMFSYNNKELIINETVPNRFSPKSPDKAHLNLHINSLELGDSAVYFCASSPRPDRPQHFGDGTRLSIL.